What follows is one T cell receptor (beta chain) and its context. Its antigen is unknown. These data originate in a study of cytomegalovirus exposure and HLA in healthy donors. The study's findings and limits: Most TCR sequences were seen very rarely across donors, but some public TCRs occurred in many. Altogether, 164 TCR beta chains were recorded as cytomegalovirus-associated.

CDR1 is SGHNT, CDR2 YYREEE, per germline (reference sequence). V lost 4 bases, J lost 7 bases, and 8 bases stayed unmatched. The CDR3 contains 14 residues. The assay was immunoSEQ multiplex PCR, and TCRdb's table has in-frame clones only and misses some. The table includes 65,000 to 90,000 clones, roughly 95% detected once. Sequenced sample: PBMCs. The rearrangement uses TRBV5-4 and TRBJ1-1; 9 bases map to TRBD1. This TCR was recovered from a man between 18 and 35 years old in good health and CMV-seronegative. CDR3 protein: CASSLQGALGEAFF. CDR3 in DNA: TGTGCCAGCAGCCTACAGGGGGCTCTGGGTGAAGCTTTCTTT.